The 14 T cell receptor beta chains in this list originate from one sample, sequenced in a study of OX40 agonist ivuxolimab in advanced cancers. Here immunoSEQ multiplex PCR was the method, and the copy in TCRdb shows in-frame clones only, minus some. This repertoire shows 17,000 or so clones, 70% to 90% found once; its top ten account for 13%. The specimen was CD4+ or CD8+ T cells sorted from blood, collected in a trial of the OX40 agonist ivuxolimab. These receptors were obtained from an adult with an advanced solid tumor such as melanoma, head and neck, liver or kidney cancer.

The CDR3 DNA is TGCAGCCCTACTAGGGTGGATGGCTACACCTTC. Translating it yields CSPTRVDGYTF. The chain joins TRBV29-1 to TRBJ1-2; D uncertain. Germline-derived CDR1 and CDR2 are SQVTM and ANQGSEA. V lost 8 bases, J lost 6 bases, and 13 bases lay in between. The CDR3 spans 11 residues.

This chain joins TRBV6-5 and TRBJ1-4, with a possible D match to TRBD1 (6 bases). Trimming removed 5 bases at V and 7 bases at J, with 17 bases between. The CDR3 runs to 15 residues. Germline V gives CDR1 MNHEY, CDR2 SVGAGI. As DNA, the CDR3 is TGTGCCAGCAGTAGTTTGGGGGGCTTTGGTGAAAAACTGTTTTTT. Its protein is CASSSLGGFGEKLFF.

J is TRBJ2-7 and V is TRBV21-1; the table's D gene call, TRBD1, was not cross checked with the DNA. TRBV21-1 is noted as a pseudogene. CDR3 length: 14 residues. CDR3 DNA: TGTGCCATCACGATTGGGACATCGCACTACGAGCAGTACTTC. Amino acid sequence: CAITIGTSHYEQYF.

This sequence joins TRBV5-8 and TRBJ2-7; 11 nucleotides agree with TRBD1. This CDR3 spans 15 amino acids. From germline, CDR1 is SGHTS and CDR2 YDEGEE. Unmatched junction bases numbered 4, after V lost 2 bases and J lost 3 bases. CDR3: CASSLGQGAFYEQYF. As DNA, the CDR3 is TGTGCCAGCAGCTTAGGACAGGGGGCTTTCTACGAGCAGTACTTC. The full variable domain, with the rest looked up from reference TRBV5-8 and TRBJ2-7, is EAGVTQSPTHLIKTRGQQATLRCSPISGHTSVYWYQQALGLGLQFLLWYDEGEERNRGNFPPRFSGRQFPNYSSELNVNALELEDSALYLCASSLGQGAFYEQYFGPGTRLTVT.

Written as DNA, the CDR3 is TGTGCCAGCAGCTTAGTCGAGACAGGGTCCGACCGGGCCTACGAGCAGTACTTC. It is translated as CASSLVETGSDRAYEQYF. The chain couples TRBV7-6 to TRBJ2-7, with 7 bases that match TRBD1. The CDR3 spans 18 residues. From germline, CDR1 is SGHVS and CDR2 FNYEAQ. Trimming cost V 1 base and J 2 bases; bases outside gene matches: 14.

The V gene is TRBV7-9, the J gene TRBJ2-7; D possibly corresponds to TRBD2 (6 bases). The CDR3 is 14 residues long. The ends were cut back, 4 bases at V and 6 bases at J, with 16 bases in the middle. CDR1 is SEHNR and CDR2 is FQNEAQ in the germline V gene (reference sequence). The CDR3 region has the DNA TGTGCCAGCAGCTCCATATCCGGGAGCAGCGAGCAGTACTTC. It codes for CASSSISGSSEQYF.

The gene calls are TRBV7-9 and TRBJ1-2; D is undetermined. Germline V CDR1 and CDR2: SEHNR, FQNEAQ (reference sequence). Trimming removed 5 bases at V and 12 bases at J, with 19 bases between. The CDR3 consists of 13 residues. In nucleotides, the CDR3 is TGTGCCAGCAGCGCGCCCCGCAGCCGACTAGACACCTTC. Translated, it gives CASSAPRSRLDTF.

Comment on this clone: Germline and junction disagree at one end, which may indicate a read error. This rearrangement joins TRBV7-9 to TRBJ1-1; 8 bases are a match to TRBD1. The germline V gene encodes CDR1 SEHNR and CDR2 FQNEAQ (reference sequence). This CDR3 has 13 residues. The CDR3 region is CARSDWTGTEAFF. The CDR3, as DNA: TGTGCCCGCAGCGATTGGACAGGGACTGAAGCTTTCTTT.

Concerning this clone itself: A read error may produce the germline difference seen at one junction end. The CDR3 here is CASSLGTPNTGELFF. The CDR3 nucleotides are TGTGCTAGCAGCTTAGGGACACCGAACACCGGGGAGCTGTTTTTT. The gene calls are TRBV7-7 and TRBJ2-2, with D possibly TRBD1 on 6 matching bases. Per the germline V gene, CDR1 is SSHAT and CDR2 is FNYEAQ (reference sequence). The CDR3 has 15 amino acids.

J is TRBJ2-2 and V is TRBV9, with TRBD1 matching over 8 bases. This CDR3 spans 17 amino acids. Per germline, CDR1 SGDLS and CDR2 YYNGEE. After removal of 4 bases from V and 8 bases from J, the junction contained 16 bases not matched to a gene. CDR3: CASSLNRDRSFPGELFF. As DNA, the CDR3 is TGTGCCAGCAGCCTGAACCGGGACAGGTCGTTCCCAGGGGAGCTGTTTTTT.

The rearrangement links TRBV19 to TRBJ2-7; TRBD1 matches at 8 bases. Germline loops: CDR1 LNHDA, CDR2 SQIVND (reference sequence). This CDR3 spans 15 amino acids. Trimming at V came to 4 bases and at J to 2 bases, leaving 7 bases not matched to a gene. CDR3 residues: CASSKPGQGAYEQYF. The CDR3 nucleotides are TGTGCCAGTAGTAAGCCCGGACAGGGAGCCTACGAGCAGTACTTC.

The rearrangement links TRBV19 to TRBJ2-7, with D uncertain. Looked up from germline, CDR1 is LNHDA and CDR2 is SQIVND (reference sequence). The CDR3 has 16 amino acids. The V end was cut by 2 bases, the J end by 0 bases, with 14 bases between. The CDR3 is CASSISTPEGSYEQYF. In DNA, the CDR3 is TGTGCCAGTAGTATATCGACCCCAGAAGGCTCCTACGAGCAGTACTTC.

The CDR3 region has the DNA TGTGCCAGCAGCTTAGCCGGAAAGGGGAGCGAGCAGTACTTC. This encodes CASSLAGKGSEQYF. This sequence joins TRBV7-9 and TRBJ2-7; possibly TRBD1 or TRBD2 for D (5 bases each). Deletions cut 0 bases from V and 6 bases from J, with 12 bases between. The germline gives CDR1 SEHNR, CDR2 FQNEAQ (reference sequence). This CDR3 spans 14 amino acids. Drawing the rest from reference TRBV7-9 and TRBJ2-7, the complete variable domain is DTGVSQNPRHKITKRGQNVTFRCDPISEHNRLYWYRQTLGQGPEFLTYFQNEAQLEKSRLLSDRFSAERPKGSFSTLEIQRTEQGDSAMYLCASSLAGKGSEQYFGPGTRLTVT.

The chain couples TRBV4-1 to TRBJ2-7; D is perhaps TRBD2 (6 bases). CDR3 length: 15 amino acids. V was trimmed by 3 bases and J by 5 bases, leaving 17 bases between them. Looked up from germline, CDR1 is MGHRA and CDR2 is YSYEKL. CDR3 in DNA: TGCGCCAGCAGCCATTTTAGCCCGGGGGACGACGAGCAGTACTTC. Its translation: CASSHFSPGDDEQYF.